The rows below give T cell receptor beta chains drawn from one sample of a study of molecular identifiers for immune sequencing clone quantification. Each CDR3 protein is one row after TCRdb ran MiXCR on the PCR reads. The data show hundreds of thousands of distinct CDR3 sequences, just under 20% seen once. Sequenced sample: naive CD8+ T cells from blood, with Jurkat cell RNA spiked in. The receptors were sampled from a human donor in good health. Some libraries in this study had Jurkat cell RNA spiked in. CDR3s include the opening cysteine and the closing phenylalanine or tryptophan. The size field reads once, few, many, or a class for an expanded clone.

clone_size j_call v_call cdr3_aa
many TRBJ2-7 TRBV27 CASSLGGVDEQYF
few TRBJ2-7 TRBV11-2 CASSLKPLLGYEQYF
many TRBJ1-5 TRBV11-2 CASSSSTGVSNQPQHF
many TRBJ2-3 TRBV6-2/TRBV6-3 CASSYSTGADTQYF
many TRBJ2-5 TRBV25-1 CASKQGAFETQYF
few TRBJ1-1 TRBV28 CASSYPTGRTLEAFF
many TRBJ2-3 TRBV12-3/TRBV12-4 CASSPRNKGHTQYF
many TRBJ1-1 TRBV30 CAWDSIKNTEAFF
many TRBJ2-3 TRBV4-1 CASSQDSNTQYF
few TRBJ1-2 TRBV7-9 CASSFNPTTTNYGNTF
many TRBJ2-5 TRBV6-5 CASSSPGLAGGPAEYF
few TRBJ2-2 TRBV7-6 CASSSETSGSTGELFF